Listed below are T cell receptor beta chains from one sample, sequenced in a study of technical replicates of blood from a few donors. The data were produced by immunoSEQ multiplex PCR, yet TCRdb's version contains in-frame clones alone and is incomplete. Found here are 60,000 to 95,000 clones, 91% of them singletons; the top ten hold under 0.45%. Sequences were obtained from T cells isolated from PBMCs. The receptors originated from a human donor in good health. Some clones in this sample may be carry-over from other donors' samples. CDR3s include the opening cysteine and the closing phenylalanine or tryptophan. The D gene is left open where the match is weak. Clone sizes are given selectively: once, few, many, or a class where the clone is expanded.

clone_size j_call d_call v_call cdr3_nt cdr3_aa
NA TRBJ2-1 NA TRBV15 TGTGCCACCAGCGGGGCGAGCTCCTACAATGAGCAGTTCTTC CATSGASSYNEQFF
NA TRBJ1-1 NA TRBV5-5 TGTGCCAGCAGCTTGAACGTCCTTCCGAGAAACACTGAAGCTTTCTTT CASSLNVLPRNTEAFF
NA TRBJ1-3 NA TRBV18 TGTGCCAGCTCACCGACAGACACTGGAAACACCATATATTTT CASSPTDTGNTIYF
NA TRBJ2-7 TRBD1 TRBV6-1 TGTGCCAGCAGTGAAATGTCAGCCGGGACAGGGAGGGAGCAGTACTTC CASSEMSAGTGREQYF
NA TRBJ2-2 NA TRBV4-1 TGCGCCAGCAGCCAGGCCAATACAGAGCTGTTTTTT CASSQANTELFF
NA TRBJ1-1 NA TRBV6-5 TGTGCCAGCAAAACCGGACAGAACACTGAAGCTTTCTTT CASKTGQNTEAFF
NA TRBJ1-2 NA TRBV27 TGTGCCAGCAGAACATCCGGGACAAATGGCTACACCTTC CASRTSGTNGYTF
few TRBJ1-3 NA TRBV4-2 TGTGCCAGCAGCCAGCACAAAGACTCCTCTGGAAACACCATATATTTT CASSQHKDSSGNTIYF
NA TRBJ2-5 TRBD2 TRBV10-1 TGCGCCAGCAGTGAGTCCGGGACTACCCAAGAGACCCAGTACTTC CASSESGTTQETQYF
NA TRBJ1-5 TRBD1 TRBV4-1 TGCGCCAGCAGCCAATCCGACAGGGAACTTAGCAATCAGCCCCAGCATTTT CASSQSDRELSNQPQHF
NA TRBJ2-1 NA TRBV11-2 TGTGCCAGCAGCAGGACACCGGGCTACTTTTCCTACAATGAGCAGTTCTTC CASSRTPGYFSYNEQFF
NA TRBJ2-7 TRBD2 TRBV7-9 TGTGCCAGCAGCTTAGCCCCCGCCCCGACTAGCGAGTCCTACGAGCAGTACTTC CASSLAPAPTSESYEQYF
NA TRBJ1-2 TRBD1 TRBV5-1 TGCGCCAGCAGCATAGAGGACAGGCTTGGCTACACCTTC CASSIEDRLGYTF
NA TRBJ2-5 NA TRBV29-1 TGCAGCGTTGACGGGAGCCCCGCAGAGACCCAGTACTTC CSVDGSPAETQYF
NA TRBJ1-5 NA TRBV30 TGTGCCTGGAGACCCCGCGGCATTGGAACTTTTGATAGCAATCAGCCCCAGCATTTT CAWRPRGIGTFDSNQPQHF
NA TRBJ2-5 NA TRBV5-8 TGTGCCAGAAGCCCAGTAGAGACCCAGTACTTC CARSPVETQYF
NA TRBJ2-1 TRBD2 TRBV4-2 TGTGCCAGCTCGTCTAGCGGGATAGATGAGCAGTTCTTC CASSSSGIDEQFF
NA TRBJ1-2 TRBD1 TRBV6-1 TGTGCCAGCAGTGATGGACAGGGGGCCCGTGGCTACACCTTC CASSDGQGARGYTF
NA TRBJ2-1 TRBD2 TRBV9 TGTGCCAGCAGCGGGACTAGCCGGTACAATGAGCAGTTCTTC CASSGTSRYNEQFF
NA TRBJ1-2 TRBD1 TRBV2 TGTGCCAGCAGGGAGCAGGGGGCGGATGGCTACACCTTC CASREQGADGYTF
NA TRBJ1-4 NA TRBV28 TGTGCCAGCAGGACCCCGGGGGAAAAACTGTTTTTT CASRTPGEKLFF
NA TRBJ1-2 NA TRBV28 TGTGCCAGCAGTCCCCTCGATCCGGGTTCCTATGGCTACACCTTC CASSPLDPGSYGYTF
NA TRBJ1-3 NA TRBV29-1 TGCAGCGTTGAGACAGGAAGCTCTGGAAACACCATATATTTT CSVETGSSGNTIYF
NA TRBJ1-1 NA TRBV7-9 TGTGCCAGCAGGCGAACAGGGAGCGTTGAAGCTTTCTTT CASRRTGSVEAFF
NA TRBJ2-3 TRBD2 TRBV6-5 TGTGCCAGCAGGGGACTAGCCGCTATCACAGATACGCAGTATTTT CASRGLAAITDTQYF
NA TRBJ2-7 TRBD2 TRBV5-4 TGTGCCAGCAGCTGGGGGACTAGCGGCCCCTACGAGCAGTACTTC CASSWGTSGPYEQYF
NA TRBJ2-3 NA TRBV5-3 TGTGCCAGAAGCACAGACGGGGGGCCCGGAGATACGCAGTATTTT CARSTDGGPGDTQYF
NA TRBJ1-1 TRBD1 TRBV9 TGTGCCAGCAGCCCCTACTCCGGACAGGGACAGAACACTGAAGCTTTCTTT CASSPYSGQGQNTEAFF
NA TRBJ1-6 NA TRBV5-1 TGCGCCAGCAGCTTTGGCAGGGGTAATTCACCCCTCCACTTT CASSFGRGNSPLHF
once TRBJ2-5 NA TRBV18 TGTGCCAGCTCACCACTGGAGTACCAAGAGACCCAGTACTTC CASSPLEYQETQYF
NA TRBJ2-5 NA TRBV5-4 TGTGCCAGCAGCCCCGTAGTCGGGACCCAGTACTTC CASSPVVGTQYF
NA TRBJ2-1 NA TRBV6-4 TGTGCCAGCAGTGACTGGGGGGACCCAACGAGCTCCTACAATGAGCAGTTCTTC CASSDWGDPTSSYNEQFF
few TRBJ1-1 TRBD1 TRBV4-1 TGCGCCAGCAGCCAAGTGGGTAAAAAAGACAGGGTGCGAGCTTTCTTT CASSQVGKKDRVRAFF
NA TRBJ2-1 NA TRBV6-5 TGTGCCAGCAGGTCCGCCCTGGCCGGGGAGCAGTTCTTC CASRSALAGEQFF
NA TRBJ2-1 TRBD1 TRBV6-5 TGTGCCAGCAGTAAACCGGGACAGGGCAATGAGCAGTTCTTC CASSKPGQGNEQFF
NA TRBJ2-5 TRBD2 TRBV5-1 TGCGCCAGCAGCCCCGGACTAGCGGGGGGGCCGGGGGAGACCCAGTACTTC CASSPGLAGGPGETQYF
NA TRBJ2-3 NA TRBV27 TGTGCCAGCAGTTTCCCGGGGAGCGCGCAGTATTTT CASSFPGSAQYF
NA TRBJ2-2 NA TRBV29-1 TGCAGCGTTGAAAGTAGAAGAGACACCGGGGAGCTGTTTTTT CSVESRRDTGELFF
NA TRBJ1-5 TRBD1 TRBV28 TGTGCCAGCAGTTTAGCTCTCGGACAGGCCCGGCATCAGCCCCAGCATTTT CASSLALGQARHQPQHF
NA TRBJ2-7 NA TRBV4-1 TGCGCCAGCAGCCGAATGACAGTCCTTTTCGACGAGCAGTACTTC CASSRMTVLFDEQYF
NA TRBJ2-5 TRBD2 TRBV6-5 TGTGCCAGCAGGGGACTAGCGGGAGGGCAAGAGACCCAGTACTTC CASRGLAGGQETQYF
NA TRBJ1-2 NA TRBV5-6 TGTGCCAGCAGCCCCGGACTTGGTGGCTACACCTTC CASSPGLGGYTF
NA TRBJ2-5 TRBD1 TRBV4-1 TGCGCCAGCAGCCAAGTACAAGGGGGCGAGACCCAGTACTTC CASSQVQGGETQYF
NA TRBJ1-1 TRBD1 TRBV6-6 TGTGCCAGCAGGCCTCAGGGGGACACTGAAGCTTTCTTT CASRPQGDTEAFF
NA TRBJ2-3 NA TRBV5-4 TGTGCCAGCAGCTTGGACGGGAGAGCAGATACGCAGTATTTT CASSLDGRADTQYF
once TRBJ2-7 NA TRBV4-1 TGCGCCAGCAGCCAGGGGGGCTCCTACGAGCAGTACTTC CASSQGGSYEQYF
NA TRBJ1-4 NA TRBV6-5 TGTGCCAGCAGAGGGAGTGATGAAAAACTGTTTTTT CASRGSDEKLFF
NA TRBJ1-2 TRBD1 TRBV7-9 TGTGCCAGCAGCCCGGGACAGGGGAACTATGGCTACACCTTC CASSPGQGNYGYTF
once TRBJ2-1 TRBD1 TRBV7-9 TGTGCCAGCAGCGGAGACAGGGGTGCTGAGCAGTTCTTC CASSGDRGAEQFF
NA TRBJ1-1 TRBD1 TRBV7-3 TGTGCCAGCAGCTCACACACAGGGGCTGAAGCTTTCTTT CASSSHTGAEAFF
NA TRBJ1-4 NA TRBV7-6 TGTGCCAGCAGCTTATACGGAGGGGAAAAACTGTTTTTT CASSLYGGEKLFF
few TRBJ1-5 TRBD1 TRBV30 TGTGCCTGGAGTACCCGTAGGGGGCGATCGGGGCCCCAGCATTTT CAWSTRRGRSGPQHF
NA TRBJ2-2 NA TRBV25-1 TGTGCCAGCAGTGAATGGGGCAGGGAGGAGGGCACCGGGGAGCTGTTTTTT CASSEWGREEGTGELFF
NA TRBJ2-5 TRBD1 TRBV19 TGTGCCAGTAGTGAACCGCTAGGACAGGAACAAGAGACCCAGTACTTC CASSEPLGQEQETQYF
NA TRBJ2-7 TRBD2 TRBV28 TGTGCCAGCAGTTTATTTGGGCTAGCGGGAGTGTCCGACGAGCAGTACTTC CASSLFGLAGVSDEQYF